This passage covers 10 T cell receptor beta chains from one sample sequenced in a study of cytomegalovirus exposure and HLA in healthy donors. Primers for the PCR totalled 60 Vbeta and 13 Jbeta. TCRdb keeps only in-frame clones here, not all; method: immunoSEQ multiplex PCR. The table lists approximately 180,000 clones, just over 75% of them singletons. The source material was PBMCs. These receptors were obtained from a woman in her sixties or seventies in good health and CMV-seropositive.

V is TRBV28 and J is TRBJ2-6; TRBD2 agrees at 8 bases. J lost 3 bases, V lost 5 bases, and 9 bases had no gene match. There are 17 residues in the CDR3. The germline V gene has CDR1 MDHEN and CDR2 SYDVKM. The DNA of the CDR3 is TGTGCCAGCAGTCCGGGGGGGGGCGTTGGTGGGGCCAACGTCCTGACTTTC. This encodes CASSPGGGVGGANVLTF.

The chain employs TRBV18 and TRBJ1-2; D perhaps matches TRBD1 (6 bases). There are 17 residues in the CDR3. V lost 0 bases, J lost 2 bases, and 16 bases lay in between. Germline lookup yields CDR1 KGHSH and CDR2 LQKENI. CDR3 nucleotides: TGTGCCAGCTCACCACCGAATCGGGACACGATGAACTATGGCTACACCTTC. Protein sequence: CASSPPNRDTMNYGYTF.

The genes are TRBV1 and TRBJ2-2; the tabulated D call, TRBD2, remains unverified against the DNA. TRBV1 is termed a pseudogene. The CDR3 is 16 amino acids. This chain's CDR3 is CTSSRTSGGATGELFF. CDR3 sequence (DNA): TGCACCAGCAGCCGAACTAGCGGGGGGGCGACCGGGGAGCTGTTTTTT.

The rearrangement links TRBV6-5 to TRBJ2-1; 9 bases match TRBD1. CDR1 MNHEY and CDR2 SVGAGI come from the germline V gene. The CDR3 sequence is 16 residues long. V gave up 4 bases and J gave up 8 bases; unmatched junction bases: 12. The CDR3, as DNA: TGTGCCAGCAGTTCCCTCGCCGGGACAGGGTTTCATGAGCAGTTCTTC. This encodes CASSSLAGTGFHEQFF.

This chain joins TRBV10-3 and TRBJ1-5; weak D call: TRBD1 (6 bases). Trimming stripped 0 bases from V and 4 bases from J, with 19 bases between. There are 18 residues in the CDR3. CDR1 and CDR2 from the germline V gene are ENHRY and SYGVKD. The CDR3 protein is CAISESAPQGNSNQPQHF. The CDR3 coding sequence is TGTGCCATCAGTGAGTCGGCGCCCCAGGGGAATTCGAATCAGCCCCAGCATTTT.

The CDR3, as DNA: TGTGCCAGCGGAGAGACTAGCGGGAGGGCCATTGGACAAGAGACCCAGTACTTC. It specifies CASGETSGRAIGQETQYF. The V and J genes are TRBV18 and TRBJ2-5, with 14 positions matching TRBD2. Trimming cost V 8 bases and J 2 bases; bases outside gene matches: 13. Germline CDR1 and CDR2: KGHSH and LQKENI. The CDR3 consists of 18 residues.

V gene TRBV5-1 combines with J gene TRBJ1-5, with TRBD1 identical over 8 bases. J was trimmed by 5 bases and V by 0 bases; bases with no gene match: 4. The CDR3 runs to 15 residues. Germline CDR1 reads SGHRS; CDR2 reads YFSETQ. The CDR3 DNA is TGCGCCAGCAGCTTGGAGGCAGGGGGCTATCAGCCCCAGCATTTT. Translating gives CASSLEAGGYQPQHF.

This clone has a handful of counts. The chain employs TRBV19 and TRBJ2-1; 7 bases agree with TRBD1. The ends lost 5 bases at V and 15 bases at J; junction bases unmatched: 22. CDR1 and CDR2 (germline): LNHDA, SQIVND (reference sequence). The CDR3 totals 16 residues. CDR3 residues: CASSPYRRQGSASRFF. CDR3 sequence (DNA): TGTGCCAGTAGTCCCTATAGAAGACAGGGATCGGCCAGTAGGTTCTTC.

The gene calls are TRBV23-1 and TRBJ2-5; D not resolved. TRBV23-1 is an ORF for which the function is uncertain. Trimming stripped 2 bases from V and 5 bases from J, with 9 bases between. The CDR3 extends over 13 amino acids. The CDR3 DNA reads TGCGCCAGCAGTCAAATGGGCTACGAGACCCAGTACTTC. Translated, it gives CASSQMGYETQYF.

The chain is built from TRBV11-3 and TRBJ2-2, with D possibly being TRBD2 (7 bases). The CDR3 loop spans 15 amino acids. Trimming stripped 4 bases from V and 5 bases from J, with 14 bases between. Germline CDR1 and CDR2: SGHNT and YENEEA. CDR3 DNA sequence: TGTGCCAGCAGCTCCCTGGGGGGGCTTACCGGGGAGCTGTTTTTT. Amino acids: CASSSLGGLTGELFF.